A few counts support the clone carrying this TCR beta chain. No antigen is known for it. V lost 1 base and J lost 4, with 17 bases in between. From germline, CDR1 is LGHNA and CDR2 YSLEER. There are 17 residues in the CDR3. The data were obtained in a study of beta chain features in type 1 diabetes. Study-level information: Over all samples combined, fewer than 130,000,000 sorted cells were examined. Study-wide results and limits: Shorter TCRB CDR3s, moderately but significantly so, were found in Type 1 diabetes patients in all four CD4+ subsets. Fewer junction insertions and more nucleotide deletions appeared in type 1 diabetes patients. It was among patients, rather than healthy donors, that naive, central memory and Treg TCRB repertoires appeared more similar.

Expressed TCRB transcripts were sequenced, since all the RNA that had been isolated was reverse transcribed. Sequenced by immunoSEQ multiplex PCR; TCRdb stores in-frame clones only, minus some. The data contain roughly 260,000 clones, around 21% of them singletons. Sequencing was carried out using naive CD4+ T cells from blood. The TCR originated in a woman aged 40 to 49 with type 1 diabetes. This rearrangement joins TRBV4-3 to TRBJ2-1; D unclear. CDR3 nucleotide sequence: TGCGCCAGCAGCCAAGGGATAGATCCGGGTTCTTACAATGAGCAGTTCTTC. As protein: CASSQGIDPGSYNEQFF.